These 18 T cell receptor beta chains originate from one sample sequenced in a study of cytomegalovirus exposure and HLA in healthy donors. Only in-frame clones appear in the TCRdb table, and some are missing; sequencing was by immunoSEQ multiplex PCR. The table includes about 160,000 clones, roughly 96% detected once. Specimen: PBMCs. The receptors were gathered from a young woman in good health and CMV-seronegative.

The chain has TRBV7-3 and TRBJ2-2; possible D gene TRBD2, 7 bases. CDR1 SGHTA and CDR2 FQGTGA come from the germline V gene. This CDR3 spans 17 amino acids. The V end was cut by 1 base, the J end by 4 bases, with 16 bases between. The CDR3 is CASSLRRGGASTGELFF. The CDR3 DNA reads TGTGCCAGCAGCTTAAGGAGGGGGGGGGCGAGCACCGGGGAGCTGTTTTTT.

The chain couples TRBV2 to TRBJ2-3; 8 bases map to TRBD1. This CDR3 has 17 amino acids. J gave up 4 bases and V 4 bases, and 13 bases lay outside the gene matches. CDR1 and CDR2 (germline): SNHLY, FYNNEI. The CDR3 sequence: CASSGNRGTNIADTQYF. Written as DNA, the CDR3 is TGTGCCAGCAGTGGGAACAGGGGGACAAATATCGCAGATACGCAGTATTTT.

The chain links TRBV6-1 to TRBJ2-1; no definite D call. The germline V gene encodes CDR1 MNHNS and CDR2 SASEGT. Trimming took off 4 bases at V and 0 bases at J, with 10 bases between the two ends. This CDR3 has 15 amino acids. This chain's CDR3 is CASSVGPSSYNEQFF. In nucleotides, the CDR3 is TGTGCCAGCAGTGTAGGCCCTAGCTCCTACAATGAGCAGTTCTTC.

The chain couples TRBV6-6 to TRBJ2-7, with unresolved D. CDR1 MNHNY and CDR2 SVGAGI come from the germline V gene (reference sequence). This CDR3 region has 15 residues. V shed 5 bases and J shed 0 bases, with 14 bases lying between them. The CDR3 DNA follows: TGTGCCAGCAGTCCCCGATCGGAGAGCTCCTACGAGCAGTACTTC. This encodes CASSPRSESSYEQYF.

The rearrangement links TRBV5-6 to TRBJ2-1, with 7 positions matching TRBD2. The trim removed 3 bases at V and 10 bases at J, leaving 4 bases unmatched. Germline-derived CDR1 and CDR2 are SGHDT and YYEEEE. The CDR3 has 12 residues. The CDR3 DNA is TGTGCCAGCAGCTACGGGGGGTCGGAGCAGTTCTTC. Encoded protein: CASSYGGSEQFF.

This chain links TRBV2 with TRBJ2-3, with D possibly matching TRBD2 (5 bases). This CDR3 comprises 15 residues. CDR1 is SNHLY and CDR2 is FYNNEI in the germline V gene. V was clipped by 5 bases and J by 2 bases, with 14 bases between them. The CDR3 nucleotides read TGTGCCAGCAGTACTGACACCCGGGACACAGATACGCAGTATTTT. Translated, it gives CASSTDTRDTDTQYF.

The chain combines TRBV4-3 with TRBJ2-7; 7 bases fit TRBD1. The CDR3 is 17 residues long. Germline CDR1 and CDR2: LGHNA and YSLEER. The junction had 13 bases not matched to a gene; V was cut back by 0 bases and J by 5 bases. The CDR3 coding sequence is TGCGCCAGCAGCCAAGATAGAACGGTAGGGGGCATCAACGAGCAGTACTTC. Translated: CASSQDRTVGGINEQYF.

V is TRBV7-9 and J is TRBJ2-5; D unresolved. The CDR3 runs 13 residues. Trimming left V 2 bases short and J 5 bases short, with 9 bases between. The germline V gene encodes CDR1 SEHNR and CDR2 FQNEAQ (reference sequence). The DNA of the CDR3 is TGTGCCAGCAGCTTAATGTCCGTGGAGACCCAGTACTTC. Its translation is CASSLMSVETQYF.

This clone appeared a few times. V gene TRBV9 combines with J gene TRBJ1-6, with D hard to call. V lost 0 bases to trimming and J lost 5 bases, with 6 bases between them. CDR3 length: 14 residues. Germline values: CDR1 SGDLS, CDR2 YYNGEE. The CDR3 is CASSVVPDNSPLHF. CDR3 bases: TGTGCCAGCAGCGTAGTGCCGGATAATTCACCCCTCCACTTT.

This sequence joins TRBV7-8 and TRBJ1-4; D gene unclear. Trimming took 2 bases from V and 2 from J, leaving 15 bases between them. Germline V CDR1 and CDR2: SGHVS, FQNEAQ. There are 17 residues in the CDR3. The CDR3 DNA is TGTGCCAGCAGCTTACCGCCTCCGGCAGCGACTAATGAAAAACTGTTTTTT. This encodes CASSLPPPAATNEKLFF. Full variable domain (rest looked up from reference TRBV7-8 and TRBJ1-4): GAGVSQSPRYKVAKRGQDVALRCDPISGHVSLFWYQQALGQGPEFLTYFQNEAQLDKSGLPSDRFFAERPEGSVSTLKIQRTQQEDSAVYLCASSLPPPAATNEKLFFGSGTQLSVL.

In regard to this clone: Other DNA variants within this sample encode the same CDR3. The V call is TRBV20-1, the J call TRBJ1-2; possible D gene TRBD1, 6 bases. Trimming shortened V by 5 bases and J by 8 bases, and 12 bases separated the two germline ends. CDR3 length: 11 residues. CDR1 is DFQATT, CDR2 SNEGSKA, per germline (reference sequence). CDR3 bases: TGCAGTGCTCGCACAGGGTACGGCTACACCTTC. It encodes CSARTGYGYTF.

The V gene is TRBV30, the J gene TRBJ2-2, with D unresolved. From germline, CDR1 is GTSNPN and CDR2 SVGIG (reference sequence). This CDR3 is 14 amino acids long. V lost 3 bases and J lost 6, with 14 bases in between. The CDR3, as DNA: TGTGCCTGGAGATGGGTAGCTGCGTCCGGGGAGCTGTTTTTT. Protein: CAWRWVAASGELFF.

The rearrangement links TRBV30 to TRBJ2-6; 7 bases align to TRBD2. The V segment lost 5 bases and the J segment 0 bases; nucleotides outside the gene matches: 7. This CDR3 spans 16 amino acids. Germline V gene sequence: CDR1 GTSNPN, CDR2 SVGIG (reference sequence). The CDR3 DNA is TGTGCCTGGGCCTCACTAGCGACCTCTGGGGCCAACGTCCTGACTTTC. This translates into CAWASLATSGANVLTF. The full variable domain, in which reference TRBV30 and TRBJ2-6 provide the parts outside the CDR3, is SQTIHQWPATLVQPVGSPLSLECTVEGTSNPNLYWYRQAAGRGLQLLFYSVGIGQISSEVPQNLSASRPQDRQFILSSKKLLLSDSGFYLCAWASLATSGANVLTFGAGSRLTVL.

V and J are TRBV5-5 and TRBJ1-2; D gene unclear. The CDR3 runs 13 residues. V gave up 5 bases and J gave up 1 base, with 9 bases separating them. Germline V gene data show CDR1 as SGHKS and CDR2 as YYEKEE (reference sequence). The CDR3 loop is CASSRLGNYGYTF. CDR3 DNA sequence: TGTGCCAGCAGTCGCCTCGGTAACTATGGCTACACCTTC. The full variable domain, rest sourced from reference TRBV5-5 and TRBJ1-2, is DAGVTQSPTHLIKTRGQQVTLRCSPISGHKSVSWYQQVLGQGPQFIFQYYEKEERGRGNFPDRFSARQFPNYSSELNVNALLLGDSALYLCASSRLGNYGYTFGSGTRLTVV.

The chain joins TRBV5-6 to TRBJ1-2; D gene unclear. This CDR3 is built from 13 residues. Trimming stripped 4 bases from V and 7 bases from J, with 14 bases between. Germline values: CDR1 SGHDT, CDR2 YYEEEE. The CDR3 sequence: CASSPLGVTGYTF. The DNA for the CDR3 is TGTGCCAGCAGCCCGCTCGGGGTTACTGGCTACACCTTC.

The chain carries TRBV29-1 and TRBJ2-3; TRBD1 might be the D (6 bases). This CDR3 has 16 residues. Trimming left V 1 base short and J 3 bases short, with 17 bases between. The germline V gene encodes CDR1 SQVTM and CDR2 ANQGSEA. CDR3 protein: CSVEGLPGQPTDTQYF. The CDR3 DNA reads as TGCAGCGTTGAAGGTCTCCCGGGACAACCAACAGATACGCAGTATTTT.

V is TRBV30 and J is TRBJ2-6, with D possibly being TRBD2 (5 bases). Germline V CDR1 and CDR2: GTSNPN, SVGIG (reference sequence). Trimming left V 0 bases short and J 17 bases short, with 14 bases between. CDR3 length: 12 residues. In nucleotides, the CDR3 is TGTGCCTGGAGTGTACAGTATCTGGACTTGACTTTC. Protein sequence: CAWSVQYLDLTF. Together with reference TRBV30 and TRBJ2-6, the CDR3 gives the full variable domain: SQTIHQWPATLVQPVGSPLSLECTVEGTSNPNLYWYRQAAGRGLQLLFYSVGIGQISSEVPQNLSASRPQDRQFILSSKKLLLSDSGFYLCAWSVQYLDLTFGAGSRLTVL.

This clone was recorded once. The genes are TRBV7-2 and TRBJ2-5, with D possibly matching TRBD2 (7 bases). This CDR3 is built from 14 residues. CDR1 is SGHTA, CDR2 FQGNSA, per germline. Deletions cut 6 bases from V and 4 bases from J, with 15 bases between. The CDR3 sequence is CASRPGGPGETQYF. CDR3 coding DNA: TGTGCCAGCAGGCCCGGGGGGCCAGGAGAGACCCAGTACTTC.